The present T cell receptor beta chain was sequenced within a study of cytomegalovirus exposure and HLA in healthy donors. About the study: Genetic ancestry analysis placed around four fifths of the 398 donors that were genotyped in the Caucasian-associated cluster.

Use of 60 Vbeta and 13 Jbeta primers characterized the PCR. The method was immunoSEQ multiplex PCR; TCRdb's version includes in-frame clones alone and lacks a portion of them. The sample holds over 150,000 clones, approximately 74% seen once. Looked up from germline, CDR1 is KGHSH and CDR2 is LQKENI. The length of the CDR3 is 14 residues. V lost 4 bases and J 1 base, leaving 10 bases between the germline ends. The sequence was obtained from a man younger than 35 in good health and CMV-seronegative. The material sequenced was PBMCs. The rearrangement links TRBV18 to TRBJ2-5; possibly TRBD1 for D (7 bases). CDR3 coding DNA: TGTGCCAGCTCACGGCGGGACAGCCAAGAGACCCAGTACTTC. Its protein product is CASSRRDSQETQYF.